This T cell receptor (beta chain) was sequenced in a study of T cell repertoires in cytomegalovirus infection. Study at large: Public TCR beta signatures were indicative of both CMV infection and a matching HLA type.

In regard to this clonotype: Its antigen is not identified.

Between the trimmed V and J ends, which lost 10 bases and 0 bases, there was a span of 17 bases. The germline V gene encodes CDR1 SGHVS and CDR2 FQNEAQ. There are 15 residues in the CDR3. One entry per CDR3 protein results from TCRdb running MiXCR on the reads. The data hold 150,000 to 200,000 distinct CDR3 sequences, with 28% observed a single time. Findings and limits, study-wide: It was HLA-C-restricted CMV-specific TCR beta clonotypes that dominated the response ex vivo. The study identified carriers of CMV plus the relevant HLA from cumulative public TCR beta family frequency.

This sequence joins TRBV7-8 and TRBJ2-3; tentatively, D is TRBD1 (5 bases). This TCR was recovered from a human donor in good health (CMV status not recorded). Some clones in this sample may be carry-over from other donors' samples. Sequencing was done on a sample of PBMCs. The CDR3 is CATARLAGSTDTQYF. Here the CDR3 DNA reads TGTGCCACCGCCCGGCTGGCAGGGAGCACAGATACGCAGTATTTT.